This T cell receptor beta chain originates from a study of cytomegalovirus exposure and HLA in healthy donors. Study findings and constraints: Common viral pathogens were later found to be apparently linked to several of the most significant clusters.

The PCR employed 60 Vbeta primers together with 13 Jbeta primers. The data were produced by immunoSEQ multiplex PCR, yet TCRdb's version contains in-frame clones alone and is incomplete. This table has roughly 190,000 clones, around nine tenths appearing once. Concerning this clone: Its antigen is still unknown.

This CDR3 contains 13 residues. Germline lookup yields CDR1 GTSNPN and CDR2 SVGIG (reference sequence). Trimming took 5 bases from V and 1 from J; bases not matched to a gene: 4. The chain recombines TRBV30 with TRBJ1-1; TRBD1 matches 7 bases. Sequenced material: PBMCs. This receptor was taken from a woman under 30 in good health and CMV-seronegative. CDR3 amino acids: CAWARQGNTEAFF. As DNA, the CDR3 is TGTGCCTGGGCCCGACAGGGGAACACTGAAGCTTTCTTT.